This T cell receptor beta chain was recovered during a study of blood T cells in healthy people across ages. In the study overall: Template switching caught about one barcoded beta molecule for each two T cells. Findings of the study overall: Per million T cells, TCR beta diversity dropped about linearly as age rose. Aged donors had fewer naive CD4+ cells and lower diversity than long-lived donors.

Of note for this clonotype: As yet, its antigen is unknown.

The authors isolated at least 6.5 million PBMCs per sample. PCR was performed a second time for about 6 to 12 cycles using a sample-barcoded 5' primer and a J-beta primer mix. A single record per CDR3 protein comes from TCRdb applying MiXCR to the 5' RACE reads. The sample lists about 970,000 distinct CDR3 sequences; roughly 51% were seen once. CDR1 and CDR2 (germline): DFQATT, SNEGSKA (reference sequence). With V trimmed by 2 bases and J by 6 bases, 32 bases remained unmatched. The CDR3 totals 23 residues. The receptor comes from an older woman in good health. The sequenced sample was blood. The chain uses TRBV20-1 and TRBJ2-1; 9 bases are a match to TRBD2. The CDR3 coding sequence is TGCAGTGCTAGAACGACGGGGTCGTATCGGGCGGGAGGGGACCCTCTCACGGGCAATGAGCAGTTCTTC. Translating it yields CSARTTGSYRAGGDPLTGNEQFF.